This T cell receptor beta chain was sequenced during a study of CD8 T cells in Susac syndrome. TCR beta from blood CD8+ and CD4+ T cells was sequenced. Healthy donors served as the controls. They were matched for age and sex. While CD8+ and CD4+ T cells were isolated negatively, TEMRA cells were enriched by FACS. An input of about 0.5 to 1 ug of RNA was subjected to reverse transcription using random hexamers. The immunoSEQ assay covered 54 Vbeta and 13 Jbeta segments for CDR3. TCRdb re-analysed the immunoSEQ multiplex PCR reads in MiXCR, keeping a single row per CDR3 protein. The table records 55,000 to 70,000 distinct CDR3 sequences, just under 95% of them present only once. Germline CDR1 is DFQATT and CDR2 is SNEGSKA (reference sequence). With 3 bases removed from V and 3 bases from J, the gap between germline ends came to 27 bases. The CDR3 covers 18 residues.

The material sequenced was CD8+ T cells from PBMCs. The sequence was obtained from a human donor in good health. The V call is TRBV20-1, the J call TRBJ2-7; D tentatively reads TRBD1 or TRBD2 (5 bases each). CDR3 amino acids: CSASPGLLSGPIIYEQYF. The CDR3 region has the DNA TGCAGTGCTAGCCCGGGGCTGCTGAGTGGACCAATAATCTACGAGCAGTACTTC.